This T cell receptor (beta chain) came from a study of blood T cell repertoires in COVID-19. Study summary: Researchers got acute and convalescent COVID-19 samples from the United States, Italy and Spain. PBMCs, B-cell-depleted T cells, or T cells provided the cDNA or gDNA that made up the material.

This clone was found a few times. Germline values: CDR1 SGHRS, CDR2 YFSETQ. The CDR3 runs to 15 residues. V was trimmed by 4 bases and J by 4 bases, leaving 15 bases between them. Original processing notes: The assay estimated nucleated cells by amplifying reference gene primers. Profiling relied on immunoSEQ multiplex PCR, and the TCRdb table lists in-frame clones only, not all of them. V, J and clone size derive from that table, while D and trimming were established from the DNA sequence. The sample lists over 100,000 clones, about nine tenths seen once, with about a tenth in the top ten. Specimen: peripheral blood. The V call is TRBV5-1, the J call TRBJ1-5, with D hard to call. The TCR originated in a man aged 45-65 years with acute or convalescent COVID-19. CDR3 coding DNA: TGCGCCAGCAGCCCCGGGGAGATGCTGAATCAGCCCCAGCATTTT. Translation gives CASSPGEMLNQPQHF.